This record concerns one T cell receptor (beta chain) sequence. There is no known antigen for this receptor. Base-call qualities are not available, and no considerably larger clone is one nucleotide away. The entry originates in a study of blood T cell repertoires in COVID-19 (dated by TCRdb to the early 2020s). For the wider study: Collaborator samples came from the United States, Italy and Spain and covered acute and convalescent phases of COVID-19. The samples were drawn from the first 160 participants of the ongoing ImmuneRACE study and from over a thousand subjects provided by 6 global collaborators. Where available, HLA class I and class II types were taken from metadata supplied by the sample provider and were not determined by assay-based typing. The dataset comprised deeply sampled blood TCRbeta repertoires from subjects exposed to, actively infected with, or recovered from COVID-19. The sample metadata nearly always contained a de-identified subject ID, COVID-19 status, age in years and sex. The material from the prospective study consisted of cDNA or gDNA derived from T cells, B-cell-depleted T cells, or PBMCs. The repertoires were made available in a free public database intended to serve as a resource for research on the immune response to SARS-CoV-2.

Each collaborating institution followed its own protocols to collect whole blood in K2EDTA tubes. For TCRbeta analysis, collaborators shipped samples in one of three forms: frozen whole blood, isolated PBMCs, or DNA extracted from either of those sample types. Sequences LGHNA (CDR1) and YNFKEQ (CDR2) are obtained from the germline V gene. The CDR3 contains 13 residues, cysteine and phenylalanine counted. Only the CDR3 portion is preserved as DNA: 39 bases, with reading frame beginning at the first base. V lost 1 base and J lost 3 bases; the stretch between them is 6 bases long. What the authors observed across the whole study: Clinical and demographic metadata were provided uncurated, with the amount varying by source and participant.

TCRbeta CDR3 regions were amplified from genomic DNA by means of the immunoSEQ Assay, a bias-controlled multiplex PCR. The original pipeline was this. Within the assay, amplification of reference gene primers was used to estimate how many nucleated cells each sample contained. Sequence reads were collapsed and filtered to measure the absolute abundance of every unique TCRbeta CDR3 rearrangement. Productive Simpson clonality was computed per sample as the square root of Simpson's diversity index over productive rearrangements. TCRdb took over this immuneACCESS table, retaining in-frame rearrangements with V and J assigned. Such tables are incomplete; in checked studies, under half of the missing clones stem from an unresolved V gene, and the remainder is unexplained. For V, J and clone size, that table is used; D and trimming come from the DNA. The sample data list around 60,000 clones, and approximately 80% of these were observed just once. Around 5.4% of the sample is in the top ten clones.

The sequencing sample was made of peripheral blood. The sequence joins TRBV4-2 to TRBJ2-5; TRBD2 is a weak D gene call, 5 bases matching. The receptor comes from a woman aged 60-75 years with acute or convalescent COVID-19. The nucleotides read TGTGCCAGCAGCCAAGCCGGGGAAGAGACCCAGTACTTC. Its product reads: CASSQAGEETQYF.